The rows below give T cell receptor beta chains drawn from one sample of a study of blood T cell repertoires in COVID-19. Libraries were prepared by immunoSEQ multiplex PCR; TCRdb keeps only in-frame clonotypes and omits some of them. The table lists 150,000 to 200,000 clones, roughly 81% of them singletons, with roughly 10% in the top ten. The sample taken for sequencing was peripheral blood. These receptors all stem from a woman older than 75 with COVID-19, enrolled during active disease. CDR3s include the opening cysteine and the closing phenylalanine or tryptophan. D genes are given only for firm matches. A clone size is listed for some rows: how often the clone was seen (once, few, many), or a class if it is expanded.

J gene: TRBJ2-7
clone size: once
V gene: TRBV2
D gene: TRBD2
CDR3 DNA: TGTGCCAGCAGTGATGGAGGACTAGCGGTCTCCTACGAGCAGTACTTC
CDR3 protein: CASSDGGLAVSYEQYF

J gene: TRBJ2-7
clone size: -
V gene: TRBV7-8
D gene: TRBD2
CDR3 DNA: TGTGCCAGCAGCCGCGGACTAGCGGACTACGAGCAGTACTTC
CDR3 protein: CASSRGLADYEQYF

J gene: TRBJ2-5
clone size: few
V gene: TRBV5-1
D gene: TRBD2
CDR3 DNA: TGCGCCAGCAGCTCCTCCCAGACTAGCCTCCAAGAGACCCAGTACTTC
CDR3 protein: CASSSSQTSLQETQYF

J gene: TRBJ2-1
clone size: -
V gene: TRBV9
D gene: -
CDR3 DNA: TGTGCCAGCAGCGTAGCGGTGTACAATGAGCAGTTCTTC
CDR3 protein: CASSVAVYNEQFF

J gene: TRBJ2-7
clone size: -
V gene: TRBV10-3
D gene: TRBD1
CDR3 DNA: TGTGCCATCAGCACCGGACAGGGTGCCTACGAGCAGTACTTC
CDR3 protein: CAISTGQGAYEQYF

J gene: TRBJ1-2
clone size: many
V gene: TRBV7-9
D gene: -
CDR3 DNA: TGTGCCGTCCGCAGATACGTCTATGGCTACACCTTC
CDR3 protein: CAVRRYVYGYTF

J gene: TRBJ2-1
clone size: once
V gene: TRBV7-2
D gene: -
CDR3 DNA: TGTGCCAGCAGCCCCGACTGGAGCTCCTACAATGAGCAGTTCTTC
CDR3 protein: CASSPDWSSYNEQFF

J gene: TRBJ1-6
clone size: -
V gene: TRBV27
D gene: -
CDR3 DNA: TGTGCCAGCAGGGATCTCAGGGTAGGCTCACCCCTCCACTTT
CDR3 protein: CASRDLRVGSPLHF

J gene: TRBJ2-1
clone size: -
V gene: TRBV7-7
D gene: -
CDR3 DNA: TGTGCTAGCAGCCCCGGGGTAGCGGATTACAATGAGCAGTTCTTC
CDR3 protein: CASSPGVADYNEQFF

J gene: TRBJ2-7
clone size: -
V gene: TRBV27
D gene: TRBD2
CDR3 DNA: TGTGCCAGCAGTTTGAGTAGCGGGAGGCCTCCGTTTCCAGAGTACTTC
CDR3 protein: CASSLSSGRPPFPEYF

J gene: TRBJ1-5
clone size: -
V gene: TRBV28
D gene: TRBD1
CDR3 DNA: TGTGCCAGCAGTTTCGACAGGGAAGGACCAAGCAATCAGCCCCAGCATTTT
CDR3 protein: CASSFDREGPSNQPQHF

J gene: TRBJ2-7
clone size: -
V gene: TRBV5-1
D gene: -
CDR3 DNA: TGCGCCAGCAGTTATCAGGGCGGCTCCTACGAGCAGTACTTC
CDR3 protein: CASSYQGGSYEQYF

J gene: TRBJ2-3
clone size: -
V gene: TRBV7-8
D gene: TRBD2
CDR3 DNA: TGTGCCAGCAGCCCCCGAATGACTAGCGGCATCACAGATACGCAGTATTTT
CDR3 protein: CASSPRMTSGITDTQYF

J gene: TRBJ1-2
clone size: -
V gene: TRBV30
D gene: -
CDR3 DNA: TGTGCCGGGGGACGTTCCAACTATGGCTACACCTTC
CDR3 protein: CAGGRSNYGYTF

J gene: TRBJ2-3
clone size: once
V gene: TRBV4-1
D gene: TRBD2
CDR3 DNA: TGCGCCAGCAGCCTGACTAGCAGTCTGCAAGATACGCAGTATTTT
CDR3 protein: CASSLTSSLQDTQYF

J gene: TRBJ2-1
clone size: -
V gene: TRBV13
D gene: TRBD2
CDR3 DNA: TGTGCCAGCAGCGACCGACTAGCGGGAGGGAGGAGCTCCTACAATGAGCAGTTCTTC
CDR3 protein: CASSDRLAGGRSSYNEQFF

J gene: TRBJ2-1
clone size: -
V gene: TRBV19
D gene: TRBD2
CDR3 DNA: TGTGCCAGTAGTATAAGCGGGAACAATGAGCAGTTCTTC
CDR3 protein: CASSISGNNEQFF

J gene: TRBJ2-7
clone size: -
V gene: TRBV7-9
D gene: TRBD2
CDR3 DNA: TGTGCCAGCAGCTTAGGAGGGCTAGCGGGAGTCGAGCAGTACTTC
CDR3 protein: CASSLGGLAGVEQYF

J gene: TRBJ2-5
clone size: -
V gene: TRBV18
D gene: TRBD2
CDR3 DNA: TGTGCCAGCTCACCCACAACTGGCGGGAGTGAGACCCAGTACTTC
CDR3 protein: CASSPTTGGSETQYF

J gene: TRBJ1-2
clone size: -
V gene: TRBV27
D gene: TRBD1
CDR3 DNA: TGTGCCAGCAGTCCCGGGACAGGGTTGGGCTATGGCTACACCTTC
CDR3 protein: CASSPGTGLGYGYTF

J gene: TRBJ2-5
clone size: -
V gene: TRBV6-1
D gene: -
CDR3 DNA: TGTGCCAGCAGTGAAGCCAGGGCGTTCCAAGAGACCCAGTACTTC
CDR3 protein: CASSEARAFQETQYF

J gene: TRBJ2-7
clone size: once
V gene: TRBV2
D gene: TRBD2
CDR3 DNA: TGTGCCAGCCGGGAACTAGCGGGGTTGGACTTC
CDR3 protein: CASRELAGLDF

J gene: TRBJ2-2
clone size: -
V gene: TRBV5-1
D gene: -
CDR3 DNA: TGCGCCAGCAGCTCCCAGGGGCCAAACACCGGGGAGCTGTTTTTT
CDR3 protein: CASSSQGPNTGELFF

J gene: TRBJ2-1
clone size: few
V gene: TRBV5-1
D gene: TRBD2
CDR3 DNA: TGCGCCAGCAGCTTGGCTAGCGGGAGGGCCCGGAATGAGCAGTTCTTC
CDR3 protein: CASSLASGRARNEQFF

J gene: TRBJ2-1
clone size: -
V gene: TRBV5-6
D gene: -
CDR3 DNA: TGTGCCAGCAGCTCGCAGACAGGCGAGCAGTTCTTC
CDR3 protein: CASSSQTGEQFF

J gene: TRBJ1-2
clone size: once
V gene: TRBV28
D gene: -
CDR3 DNA: TGTGCCAGCAGTTCAGGGGTAGTGTTTGGCTACACCTTC
CDR3 protein: CASSSGVVFGYTF

J gene: TRBJ2-7
clone size: -
V gene: TRBV10-3
D gene: TRBD2
CDR3 DNA: TGTGCCATCAGTGAGTCGGGGGGGGACCCCTACGAGCAGTACTTC
CDR3 protein: CAISESGGDPYEQYF

J gene: TRBJ2-5
clone size: few
V gene: TRBV30
D gene: -
CDR3 DNA: TGTGCCTGGACAAGGGGCCGACTTCAAGAGACCCAGTACTTC
CDR3 protein: CAWTRGRLQETQYF

J gene: TRBJ1-2
clone size: -
V gene: TRBV19
D gene: TRBD1
CDR3 DNA: TGTGCCAGTAGGGGGACAGGTGGCTTCTATGGCTACACCTTC
CDR3 protein: CASRGTGGFYGYTF

J gene: TRBJ1-1
clone size: -
V gene: TRBV11-3
D gene: -
CDR3 DNA: TGTGCCAGCAGCCGACAGGACAGTATCACTGAAGCTTTCTTT
CDR3 protein: CASSRQDSITEAFF

J gene: TRBJ1-4
clone size: once
V gene: TRBV5-4
D gene: TRBD1
CDR3 DNA: TGTGCCAGCAGCCAAAGACAGGGGGTGAATGAAAAACTGTTTTTT
CDR3 protein: CASSQRQGVNEKLFF

J gene: TRBJ2-1
clone size: -
V gene: TRBV20-1
D gene: TRBD2
CDR3 DNA: TGCAGTGCTACCAATAGCGGGAGGAAGTTCTTC
CDR3 protein: CSATNSGRKFF

J gene: TRBJ2-5
clone size: few
V gene: TRBV6-5
D gene: -
CDR3 DNA: TGTGCCAGCAGGTTACAGGGATCCGAGACCCAGTACTTC
CDR3 protein: CASRLQGSETQYF

J gene: TRBJ1-3
clone size: many
V gene: TRBV19
D gene: TRBD1
CDR3 DNA: TGTGCCAGTAGTATTCGCGGGACAGCCTCTGGAAACACCATATATTTT
CDR3 protein: CASSIRGTASGNTIYF

J gene: TRBJ2-3
clone size: -
V gene: TRBV3-1/TRBV3-2
D gene: TRBD2
CDR3 DNA: TGTGCCAGCAGCCAAGATCCGGCGGCTAGCGGCCGGGATACGCAGTATTTT
CDR3 protein: CASSQDPAASGRDTQYF

J gene: TRBJ1-2
clone size: -
V gene: TRBV27
D gene: -
CDR3 DNA: TGTGCCAGCAGTTTTAGGGGGGGTAACTATGGCTACACCTTC
CDR3 protein: CASSFRGGNYGYTF

J gene: TRBJ2-7
clone size: few
V gene: TRBV5-6
D gene: -
CDR3 DNA: TGTGCCAGCAGCTTTGGCAGCGCCTACGAGCAGTACTTC
CDR3 protein: CASSFGSAYEQYF

J gene: TRBJ2-1
clone size: few
V gene: TRBV7-2
D gene: TRBD2
CDR3 DNA: TGTGCCAGCAGCGTCACTAGCGGGACCTACAATGAGCAGTTCTTC
CDR3 protein: CASSVTSGTYNEQFF

J gene: TRBJ2-2
clone size: -
V gene: TRBV5-6
D gene: -
CDR3 DNA: TGTGCCAGCAGCCGAGCAGGGGTCCAGAACACCGGGGAGCTGTTTTTT
CDR3 protein: CASSRAGVQNTGELFF

J gene: TRBJ2-2
clone size: -
V gene: TRBV7-3
D gene: -
CDR3 DNA: TGTGCCAGCAGCTTTTCCCCAGGGGACGACACCGGGGAGCTGTTTTTT
CDR3 protein: CASSFSPGDDTGELFF

J gene: TRBJ2-1
clone size: few
V gene: TRBV6-1
D gene: TRBD1
CDR3 DNA: TGTGCCAGCAGTGAGCGACAGGGAAATGAGCAGTTCTTC
CDR3 protein: CASSERQGNEQFF

J gene: TRBJ1-5
clone size: -
V gene: TRBV15
D gene: -
CDR3 DNA: TGTGCCACCAGCAGAGATCTGGGAGGTCAGCCCCAGCATTTT
CDR3 protein: CATSRDLGGQPQHF

J gene: TRBJ1-2
clone size: -
V gene: TRBV25-1
D gene: -
CDR3 DNA: TGTGCCAGCAGTGGCCTGGGGGGGCAGGACCGGGGTGGCTACACCTTC
CDR3 protein: CASSGLGGQDRGGYTF

J gene: TRBJ1-4
clone size: -
V gene: TRBV4-1
D gene: -
CDR3 DNA: TGCGCCAGCAGCCAAGATCGAGCCACGAATGAAAAACTGTTTTTT
CDR3 protein: CASSQDRATNEKLFF

J gene: TRBJ2-5
clone size: -
V gene: TRBV7-9
D gene: TRBD1
CDR3 DNA: TGTGCCAGCAGCTTTACGGGACAGGGTATAGAGACCCAGTACTTC
CDR3 protein: CASSFTGQGIETQYF

J gene: TRBJ2-7
clone size: -
V gene: TRBV30
D gene: -
CDR3 DNA: TGTGCCTGGAGTGGGGCCGTGGGACACCACTTC
CDR3 protein: CAWSGAVGHHF

J gene: TRBJ2-5
clone size: -
V gene: TRBV5-1
D gene: -
CDR3 DNA: TGCGCCAGCAGCTTGGTTCCGCATCGAGGGACCCAGTACTTC
CDR3 protein: CASSLVPHRGTQYF

J gene: TRBJ1-6
clone size: -
V gene: TRBV6-6
D gene: -
CDR3 DNA: TGTGCCAGCAGTTACTCCAGGGGAGACAATTCACCCCTCCACTTT
CDR3 protein: CASSYSRGDNSPLHF

J gene: TRBJ2-2
clone size: -
V gene: TRBV5-1
D gene: TRBD2
CDR3 DNA: TGCGCCAGCAGTTTAGCGGGATCCCCCACCGGGGAGCTGTTTTTT
CDR3 protein: CASSLAGSPTGELFF

J gene: TRBJ1-1
clone size: -
V gene: TRBV11-3
D gene: -
CDR3 DNA: TGTGCCAGCAGCTTCCGGGACACTGAAGCTTTCTTT
CDR3 protein: CASSFRDTEAFF

J gene: TRBJ2-7
clone size: -
V gene: TRBV28
D gene: -
CDR3 DNA: TGTGCCAGCAGTTTGGCACTAGCAACATACGAGCAGTACTTC
CDR3 protein: CASSLALATYEQYF

J gene: TRBJ2-7
clone size: -
V gene: TRBV18
D gene: TRBD2
CDR3 DNA: TGTGCCAGTGGGACTAGCGAAGAATACGAGCAGTACTTC
CDR3 protein: CASGTSEEYEQYF

J gene: TRBJ2-3
clone size: few
V gene: TRBV7-3
D gene: -
CDR3 DNA: TGTGCCAGCAGCTTAAACCAGCGAGATACGCAGTATTTT
CDR3 protein: CASSLNQRDTQYF

J gene: TRBJ1-1
clone size: -
V gene: TRBV4-1
D gene: -
CDR3 DNA: TGCGCCAGCAGCCCCAGGGAGGGTTGGACAGCGAACACTGAAGCTTTCTTT
CDR3 protein: CASSPREGWTANTEAFF